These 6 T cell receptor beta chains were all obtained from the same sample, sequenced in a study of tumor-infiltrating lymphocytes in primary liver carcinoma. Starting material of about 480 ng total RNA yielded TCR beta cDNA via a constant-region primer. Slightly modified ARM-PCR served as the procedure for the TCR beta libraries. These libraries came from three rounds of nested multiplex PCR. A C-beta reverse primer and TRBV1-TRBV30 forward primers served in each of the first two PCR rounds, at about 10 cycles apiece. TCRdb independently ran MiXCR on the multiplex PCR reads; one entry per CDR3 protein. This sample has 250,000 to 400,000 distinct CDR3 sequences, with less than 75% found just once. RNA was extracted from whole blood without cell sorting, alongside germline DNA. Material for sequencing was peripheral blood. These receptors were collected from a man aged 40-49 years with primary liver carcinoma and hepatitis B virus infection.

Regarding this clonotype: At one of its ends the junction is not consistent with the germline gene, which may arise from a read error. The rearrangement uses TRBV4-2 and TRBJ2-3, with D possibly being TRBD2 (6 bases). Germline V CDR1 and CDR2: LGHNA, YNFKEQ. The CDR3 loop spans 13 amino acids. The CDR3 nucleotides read TGTGCCAGCGGTCGGGAGTCCACAGATACGCGGTGTTTT. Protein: CASGRESTDTRCF.

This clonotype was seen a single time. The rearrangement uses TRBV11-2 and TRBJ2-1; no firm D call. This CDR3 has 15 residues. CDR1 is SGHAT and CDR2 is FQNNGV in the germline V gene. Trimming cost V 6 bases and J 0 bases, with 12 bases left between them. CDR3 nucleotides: TGTGCCAGCAGATCTGACATGAGCTCCTACAATGAGCAGTTCTTC. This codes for CASRSDMSSYNEQFF.

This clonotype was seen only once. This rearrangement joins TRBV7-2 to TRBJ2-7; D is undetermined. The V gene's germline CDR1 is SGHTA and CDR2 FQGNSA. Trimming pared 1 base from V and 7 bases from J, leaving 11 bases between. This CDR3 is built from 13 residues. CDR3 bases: TGTGCCAGCAGCTTAGGCCCCCAGGAGGAGCAGTACTTC. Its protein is CASSLGPQEEQYF.

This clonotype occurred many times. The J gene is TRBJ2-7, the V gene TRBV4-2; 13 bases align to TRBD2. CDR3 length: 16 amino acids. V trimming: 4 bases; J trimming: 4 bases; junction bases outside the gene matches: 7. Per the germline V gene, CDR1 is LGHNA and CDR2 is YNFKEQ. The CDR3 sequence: CASSRETSGRGYEQYF. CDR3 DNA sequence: TGTGCCAGCAGCCGCGAAACTAGCGGGAGGGGGTACGAGCAGTACTTC.

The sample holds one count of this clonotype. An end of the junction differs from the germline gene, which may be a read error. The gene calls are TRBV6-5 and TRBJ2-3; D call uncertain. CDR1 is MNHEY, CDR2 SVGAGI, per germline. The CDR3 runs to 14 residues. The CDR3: CASKKDLGTDTQYF. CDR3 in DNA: TGTGCCAGCAAGAAGGACCTCGGCACAGATACACAGTATTTT.

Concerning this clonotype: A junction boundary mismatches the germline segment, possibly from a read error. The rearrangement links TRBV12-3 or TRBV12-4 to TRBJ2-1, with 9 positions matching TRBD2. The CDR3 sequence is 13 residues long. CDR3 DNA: TGTGCCATCAGTTCAGCGGGAGGAAATGAGCAGTTCTTC. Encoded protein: CAISSAGGNEQFF.